These 32 T cell receptor beta chains originate from one sample sequenced in a study of radiotherapy plus CTLA-4 blockade in lung cancer. Measured with immunoSEQ multiplex PCR; TCRdb has only the in-frame clones, and not every one. The table shows about 68,000 clones, with 70% to 85% occurring only once. Sequencing was performed on peripheral blood, taken from a patient treated with radiotherapy plus ipilimumab. These receptor sequences come from a human donor with non-small cell lung cancer who had a complete response to radiotherapy plus ipilimumab.

V and J are TRBV18 and TRBJ2-7; 8 bases map to TRBD1. The CDR3 is made up of 12 amino acids. Germline V gene lookup returns CDR1 KGHSH and CDR2 LQKENI. V lost 8 bases, J lost 6 bases, and 6 bases stayed unmatched. The DNA for the CDR3 is TGTGCCAGCGGACAGGGCCCCACCGAGCAGTACGTC. Protein product: CASGQGPTEQYV.

The rearrangement links TRBV19 to TRBJ1-2; D is uncertain. Germline assignment: CDR1 LNHDA and CDR2 SQIVND (reference sequence). The CDR3 spans 14 residues. V was clipped by 4 bases and J by 9 bases, with 18 bases between them. The CDR3 reads CASSKEGRDLSYTF. Written as DNA, the CDR3 is TGTGCCAGTAGTAAGGAGGGTCGGGATCTGAGCTACACCTTC.

The rearrangement uses TRBV7-2 and TRBJ2-2; D ambiguous. V was shortened by 0 bases and J by 6 bases, with 11 bases between the two germline ends. Germline V gene lookup returns CDR1 SGHTA and CDR2 FQGNSA. This CDR3 spans 15 amino acids. The CDR3 sequence: CASSLAWKKSGELFF. The DNA of the CDR3 is TGTGCCAGCAGCTTAGCATGGAAGAAGTCCGGGGAGCTGTTTTTT.

In this sample, this clone turned up a few times. This rearrangement joins TRBV6-5 to TRBJ2-7; D not certain. V was cut by 6 bases and J by 4 bases, with 13 bases left in between. Per the germline V gene, CDR1 is MNHEY and CDR2 is SVGAGI. This CDR3 has 13 residues. CDR3 sequence: CASRTAGSYEQYV. The CDR3 nucleotides read TGTGCCAGCAGGACCGCCGGGTCGTACGAGCAGTACGTC.

The V call is TRBV14, the J call TRBJ2-5, with 8 nucleotides matching TRBD1. The germline V gene encodes CDR1 SGHDN and CDR2 FVKESK. The trim removed 1 base at V and 2 bases at J, leaving 3 bases unmatched. This CDR3 region has 15 residues. This CDR3 reads CASSQATGVQETQYF. The CDR3 coding sequence is TGTGCCAGCAGCCAAGCGACAGGGGTACAAGAGACCCAGTACTTC. The variable domain in full, completed from reference TRBV14 and TRBJ2-5, reads EAGVTQFPSHSVIEKGQTVTLRCDPISGHDNLYWYRRVMGKEIKFLLHFVKESKQDESGMPNNRFLAERTGGTYSTLKVQPAELEDSGVYFCASSQATGVQETQYFGPGTRLLVL.

This clone was seen more than once but under ten times. V usage is TRBV4-3 and J usage is TRBJ1-2; no clear D gene. Germline V gene lookup returns CDR1 LGHNA and CDR2 YSLEER. The CDR3 loop spans 16 amino acids. The V end lost 1 base, the J end lost 2 bases, and 14 bases lay between the germline ends. The chain's CDR3 is CASSQGAGKLNYGYTF. The DNA of the CDR3 is TGCGCCAGCAGCCAAGGGGCGGGGAAACTGAACTATGGCTACACCTTC.

This clone appeared a single time. V gene TRBV11-2 combines with J gene TRBJ2-7; TRBD1 agrees at 10 bases. The CDR3 loop spans 14 amino acids. The V and J ends lost 5 bases and 3 bases, in that order; junction bases with no gene match: 4. Germline CDR1 reads SGHAT; CDR2 reads FQNNGV. CDR3 in DNA: TGTGCCAGCAGCCGGGACAGGGGAGTCTACGAGCAGTACTTC. Protein: CASSRDRGVYEQYF.

V gene TRBV5-4 combines with J gene TRBJ1-2; D gene unclear. This CDR3 contains 17 residues. Looked up from germline, CDR1 is SGHNT and CDR2 is YYREEE (reference sequence). V gave up 2 bases and J gave up 4 bases, with 21 bases separating them. CDR3 bases: TGTGCCAGCAGCTTTAACGTACGAGTCGTCTCCCCCTATGGCTACACCTTC. It specifies CASSFNVRVVSPYGYTF.

The chain carries TRBV29-1 and TRBJ1-1, with TRBD1 identical over 10 bases. Losses at the gene ends were 6 bases for V and 0 bases for J; bases not matched to a gene: 4. This CDR3 contains 14 residues. Germline V lookup: CDR1 SQVTM, CDR2 ANQGSEA. The CDR3 bases are TGCAGCGTCGCTGACAGGGGGCTGAACACTGAAGCTTTCTTT. Its protein is CSVADRGLNTEAFF.

The chain recombines TRBV2 with TRBJ2-7, with 8 positions matching TRBD1. V shed 6 bases and J 5 bases; nucleotides not matched to a gene: 3. This CDR3 region has 12 residues. CDR1 and CDR2 from the germline V gene are SNHLY and FYNNEI. The DNA of the CDR3 is TGTGCCAGCAGCGCGACAGGGGACGAGCAGTACGTC. Protein sequence: CASSATGDEQYV.

CDR3 residues: CASSMAQGGRTDTQYF. The CDR3 DNA reads as TGTGCCAGTAGTATGGCCCAGGGGGGACGAACAGATACGCAGTATTTT. The chain couples TRBV19 to TRBJ2-3; the D gene is possibly TRBD1 (7 bases). V was clipped by 3 bases and J by 3 bases, with 16 bases between them. CDR3 size: 16 residues. The V gene's germline CDR1 is LNHDA and CDR2 SQIVND (reference sequence).

This chain connects TRBV19 to TRBJ1-1, with TRBD1 matching 8 bases. The V gene end was trimmed by 7 bases and the J gene end by 10 bases; junction bases not matched to a gene: 8. Germline lookup yields CDR1 LNHDA and CDR2 SQIVND (reference sequence). The CDR3 extends over 12 amino acids. This chain's CDR3 is CASTPGGRRAFF. CDR3 sequence (DNA): TGTGCCAGTACTCCAGGGGGCCGGAGAGCTTTCTTT.

The chain has TRBV2 and TRBJ1-4; D is ambiguous. Germline CDR1 SNHLY, CDR2 FYNNEI. Trimming pared 3 bases from V and 4 bases from J, leaving 9 bases between. CDR3 length: 14 residues. CDR3 nucleotides: TGTGCCAGCAGTGAGGAGGTGATTAATGAAAAACTGTTTTTT. Translated: CASSEEVINEKLFF. The whole variable domain, remainder taken from reference TRBV2 and TRBJ1-4, is EPEVTQTPSHQVTQMGQEVILRCVPISNHLYFYWYRQILGQKVEFLVSFYNNEISEKSEIFDDQFSVERPDGSNFTLKIRSTKLEDSAMYFCASSEEVINEKLFFGSGTQLSVL.

This chain links TRBV7-9 with TRBJ1-2; D unresolved. In germline, CDR1 is SEHNR, CDR2 FQNEAQ (reference sequence). This CDR3 has 11 amino acids. V was pared by 5 bases and J by 6 bases, with 7 bases between. The CDR3 here is CASSPQNGYTF. The DNA of the CDR3 is TGTGCCAGCAGCCCGCAGAATGGCTACACCTTC.

In this sample, this clone turned up once. Here the CDR3 reads CASSPQTGWTEAFF. CDR3 DNA: TGCGCCAGCAGCCCGCAGACAGGGTGGACTGAAGCTTTCTTT. The chain carries TRBV4-1 and TRBJ1-1, with TRBD1 matching 7 bases. The CDR3 has 14 residues. V shed 4 bases, J shed 5 bases, and the junction held 7 bases outside the gene matches. From germline, CDR1 is MGHRA and CDR2 YSYEKL.

V and J are TRBV19 and TRBJ2-5; the match to TRBD1 covers 7 bases. Germline trimming cut 6 bases from V and 5 bases from J; bases unmatched to any gene: 12. The length of the CDR3 is 15 residues. Looked up from germline, CDR1 is LNHDA and CDR2 is SQIVND (reference sequence). The CDR3, as DNA: TGTGCCAGTAGCAGCCGACAGGGATATGCGGAGACCCAGTACTTC. Translated: CASSSRQGYAETQYF.

This chain connects TRBV15 to TRBJ1-1, with no clear D. CDR1 and CDR2 from the germline V gene are LNHNV and YYDKDF (reference sequence). With 3 bases removed from V and 5 bases from J, the gap between germline ends came to 13 bases. The length of the CDR3 is 14 residues. CDR3 nucleotide sequence: TGTGCCACCAGCAGGACACTGGGGATGACTGAAGCTTTCTTT. Translation: CATSRTLGMTEAFF.

The chain is built from TRBV7-2 and TRBJ1-1, with a possible D match to TRBD1 (5 bases). V lost 4 bases and J 3 bases, leaving 12 bases between the germline ends. CDR3 length equals 14 residues. From germline, CDR1 is SGHTA and CDR2 FQGNSA. The DNA for the CDR3 is TGTGCCAGCAGCTACCAGGGCGGGGACACTGAAGCTTTCTTT. Encoded protein: CASSYQGGDTEAFF.

The chain has TRBV19 and TRBJ1-5; D is undetermined. The germline V and J ends were trimmed by 2 bases and 2 bases, with 13 bases remaining between them. Germline loops: CDR1 LNHDA, CDR2 SQIVND (reference sequence). The CDR3 loop spans 16 amino acids. This CDR3 reads CASSIIPVWGNQPQHF. Here the CDR3 DNA reads TGTGCCAGTAGTATAATCCCGGTGTGGGGCAATCAGCCCCAGCATTTT.

This chain links TRBV19 with TRBJ1-2; 10 nucleotides agree with TRBD1. The CDR3 is made up of 13 amino acids. CDR1 LNHDA and CDR2 SQIVND come from the germline V gene (reference sequence). V lost 5 bases, J lost 8 bases, and 5 bases stayed unmatched. The CDR3 bases are TGTGCCAGTAGTTTCCGGGACAGGGGCGGCTACACCTTC. Its translation: CASSFRDRGGYTF.

V is TRBV7-2 and J is TRBJ2-1; 7 bases map to TRBD1. The CDR3 contains 14 residues. Germline V gives CDR1 SGHTA, CDR2 FQGNSA. V shed 5 bases and J 3 bases; nucleotides not matched to a gene: 4. The CDR3 loop is CASSPDRSYNEQFF. CDR3 bases: TGTGCCAGCAGCCCGGACAGGAGCTACAATGAGCAGTTCTTC.

This sequence joins TRBV28 and TRBJ1-5; D gene ambiguous. This CDR3 is built from 13 residues. With 4 bases removed from V and 1 base from J, the gap between germline ends came to 5 bases. CDR1 MDHEN and CDR2 SYDVKM come from the germline V gene. CDR3 bases: TGTGCCAGCAGTTCGGACAGCAATCAGCCCCAGCATTTT. Translating gives CASSSDSNQPQHF. The full variable domain, with the rest looked up from reference TRBV28 and TRBJ1-5, is DVKVTQSSRYLVKRTGEKVFLECVQDMDHENMFWYRQDPGLGLRLIYFSYDVKMKEKGDIPEGYSVSREKKERFSLILESASTNQTSMYLCASSSDSNQPQHFGDGTRLSIL.

CDR3: CAWSYENSNQPQHF. The CDR3 DNA sequence: TGTGCCTGGAGTTATGAGAATAGCAATCAGCCCCAGCATTTT. The chain couples TRBV30 to TRBJ1-5; D gene unclear. The CDR3 is 14 residues long. Per germline, CDR1 GTSNPN and CDR2 SVGIG (reference sequence). V was shortened by 2 bases and J by 0 bases, with 8 bases between the two germline ends. Based on the CDR3 plus reference TRBV30 and TRBJ1-5, the full variable domain is SQTIHQWPATLVQPVGSPLSLECTVEGTSNPNLYWYRQAAGRGLQLLFYSVGIGQISSEVPQNLSASRPQDRQFILSSKKLLLSDSGFYLCAWSYENSNQPQHFGDGTRLSIL.

The V gene is TRBV7-2, the J gene TRBJ2-2, with TRBD1 as a possible D gene (6 bases). V shed 6 bases and J shed 4 bases, with 9 bases lying between them. There are 13 residues in the CDR3. Germline CDR1 is SGHTA and CDR2 is FQGNSA. The CDR3 is CASRGRGTGELFF. The CDR3 bases are TGTGCCAGCAGGGGCAGGGGCACCGGGGAGCTGTTTTTT. Filled out from reference TRBV7-2 and TRBJ2-2, the complete variable domain reads GAGVSQSPSNKVTEKGKDVELRCDPISGHTALYWYRQSLGQGLEFLIYFQGNSAPDKSGLPSDRFSAERTGGSVSTLTIQRTQQEDSAVYLCASRGRGTGELFFGEGSRLTVL.

The CDR3 nucleotides are TGTGCCACCCAGCGAGGGCGTCTGAACACTGAAGCTTTCTTT. This codes for CATQRGRLNTEAFF. This chain uses TRBV15 with TRBJ1-1; D uncertain. The CDR3 is 14 amino acids. The germline V gene has CDR1 LNHNV and CDR2 YYDKDF (reference sequence). The V gene lost 8 bases and the J gene lost 0 bases, with 13 bases spanning the gap.

The genes are TRBV28 and TRBJ2-5; D possibly corresponds to TRBD1 (6 bases). CDR3 length equals 15 residues. Trimming left V 7 bases short and J 1 base short, with 16 bases between. Germline-derived CDR1 and CDR2 are MDHEN and SYDVKM. This chain's CDR3 is CASIESQGFQETQYF. CDR3 DNA: TGTGCCAGCATCGAGAGTCAGGGGTTCCAAGAGACCCAGTACTTC. The full variable domain, its missing parts supplied by reference TRBV28 and TRBJ2-5, is DVKVTQSSRYLVKRTGEKVFLECVQDMDHENMFWYRQDPGLGLRLIYFSYDVKMKEKGDIPEGYSVSREKKERFSLILESASTNQTSMYLCASIESQGFQETQYFGPGTRLLVL.

Of note for this clone: One end of the junction does not line up with germline, which may come from a read error. The chain couples TRBV6-6 to TRBJ2-7; 11 nucleotides agree with TRBD2. The germline V gene has CDR1 MNHNY and CDR2 SVGAGI (reference sequence). CDR3 size: 13 residues. In nucleotides, the CDR3 is TGTGCCAGCAACCCCGGTCTAGCGGGGGGCCAGCACTTC. Translated: CASNPGLAGGQHF.

The chain combines TRBV27 with TRBJ2-1; a weak D match, TRBD1 (6 bases). V was shortened by 5 bases and J by 7 bases, with 21 bases between the two germline ends. Germline loops: CDR1 MNHEY, CDR2 SMNVEV (reference sequence). CDR3 size: 16 residues. The CDR3 DNA is TGTGCCAGCAGTGTAAAATACGCCGACAGGTGGAATGAGCAGTTCTTC. Translating gives CASSVKYADRWNEQFF.

This chain uses TRBV10-1 with TRBJ2-1, with 15 bases that match TRBD2. This CDR3 is built from 16 residues. Germline assignment: CDR1 WNHNN and CDR2 SYGVQD (reference sequence). The trim removed 5 bases at V and 7 bases at J, leaving 6 bases unmatched. This CDR3 is CASSRTSGGAGNEQFF. DNA for the CDR3: TGCGCCAGCAGTCGGACTAGCGGGGGGGCAGGGAATGAGCAGTTCTTC.

The chain has TRBV4-3 and TRBJ2-2, with no clear D. This CDR3 comprises 14 residues. V lost 0 bases and J lost 8, with 10 bases in between. The germline V gene encodes CDR1 LGHNA and CDR2 YSLEER. CDR3 protein: CASSQDRAGGELFF. In DNA, the CDR3 is TGCGCCAGCAGCCAAGATAGAGCAGGAGGGGAGCTGTTTTTT.

The CDR3 region is CASRKLNTEAFF. In DNA form, the CDR3 reads TGTGCCAGCAGAAAATTGAACACTGAAGCTTTCTTT. The V gene is TRBV27, the J gene TRBJ1-1; no clear D gene. This CDR3 is built from 12 residues. V shed 6 bases and J shed 0 bases, with 5 bases lying between them. Looked up from germline, CDR1 is MNHEY and CDR2 is SMNVEV (reference sequence).

The V gene is TRBV6-5, the J gene TRBJ2-2; 8 positions match TRBD1. CDR3 size: 15 residues. The V and J ends lost 0 bases and 6 bases, in that order; junction bases with no gene match: 3. CDR1 and CDR2 from the germline V gene are MNHEY and SVGAGI. CDR3 protein: CASSYSGRGPGELFF. CDR3 sequence (DNA): TGTGCCAGCAGTTACTCGGGCAGGGGGCCCGGGGAGCTGTTTTTT.